Listed below are T cell receptor beta chains from one sample, sequenced in a study of CD8+CD57+ T cells in acquired aplastic anemia. TCRdb redid the calling of the reads with MiXCR, one entry per CDR3 protein. The sample yields 150,000 to 200,000 distinct CDR3 sequences, about three fifths seen once. Material for sequencing was sorted CD4+, CD8+, or CD8+CD57+ T cells (not recorded which) from PBMCs. These receptors originate from a human donor in good health. Both conserved end residues are part of each CDR3. D genes are given only for firm matches. Size values are once, few and many counts, or a class for expanded clones, and some rows have none.

D gene | J gene | V gene | clone size | CDR3 DNA | CDR3 protein
NA | TRBJ2-1 | TRBV15 | NA | TGTGCCACCAGCAGAGATGGGCAGCTTGAGCAGTTCTTC | CATSRDGQLEQFF
TRBD1 | TRBJ2-7 | TRBV7-8 | NA | TGTGCCAGCACCCCCGGGACAGGGACCTACGAGCAGTACTTC | CASTPGTGTYEQYF
NA | TRBJ1-1 | TRBV7-9 | NA | TGTGCCAGCAGCCTGCAACAGGGACAAGCTTTCTTT | CASSLQQGQAFF
TRBD1 | TRBJ1-4 | TRBV29-1 | once | TGCAGCGTAGCAACAGGGGAGAATGAAAAACTGTTTTTT | CSVATGENEKLFF
TRBD2 | TRBJ2-7 | TRBV20-1 | NA | TGCAGTGCTAGAGGGACTAGCGACCTCTACGAGCAGTACTTC | CSARGTSDLYEQYF
NA | TRBJ2-1 | TRBV25-1 | NA | TGTGCCAGCAGTGAATCTGCTCGGGTAATTGATGAGCAGTTCTTC | CASSESARVIDEQFF
NA | TRBJ2-3 | TRBV24-1 | few | TGTGCCACCAGTGACCGCCGGGACCCCACAGATACGCAGTATTTT | CATSDRRDPTDTQYF
NA | TRBJ2-5 | TRBV20-1 | NA | TGCAGTGCTAGAGATTCCTGGGACCAGTACTTC | CSARDSWDQYF
NA | TRBJ2-7 | TRBV19 | many | TGTGCCAGTAGTATCGCGGGCGAGCAGTACTTC | CASSIAGEQYF
TRBD1 | TRBJ2-5 | TRBV19 | once | TGTGCCAGTAGTGCCGACAGGGGCGTGGAGACCCAGTACTTC | CASSADRGVETQYF
NA | TRBJ1-5 | TRBV10-3 | many | TGTGCCATCAGTGAGTTGTGGGGCCGCAATCAGCCCCAGCATTTT | CAISELWGRNQPQHF
TRBD2 | TRBJ2-5 | TRBV12-3/TRBV12-4 | once | TGTGCCAGCAGCCTAAACACCGGGGGGGTTGAAGAGACCCAGTACTTC | CASSLNTGGVEETQYF
NA | TRBJ2-7 | TRBV10-3 | NA | TGTGCCATCAGCCGGGACACTTCATACAATGAGCAGTACTTC | CAISRDTSYNEQYF
NA | TRBJ2-7 | TRBV20-1 | once | TGCAGTGCTAGAAGGCAACCTCCTACTCAGTACTTC | CSARRQPPTQYF
TRBD2 | TRBJ2-3 | TRBV20-1 | many | TGCAGTGCTAGAGATGGAACTAGCGGGAGCTTCGGAGATACGCAGTATTTT | CSARDGTSGSFGDTQYF
NA | TRBJ2-1 | TRBV7-6 | many | TGTGCCAGCAGCTTACAGGGTTACAATGAGCAGTTCTTC | CASSLQGYNEQFF
TRBD1 | TRBJ2-3 | TRBV7-3 | NA | TGTGCCAGCAGCTTAACAGGGGAAGGGACAGATATGCAGTATTTT | CASSLTGEGTDMQYF
NA | TRBJ1-4 | TRBV6-5 | NA | TGTGCCAGCAGTCCGAGTGCAACTAATGAAAAACTGTTTTTT | CASSPSATNEKLFF
NA | TRBJ1-6 | TRBV20-1 | few | TGCAGTGCTAGAGATCCAGGGAAGGAACCCCTCCACTTT | CSARDPGKEPLHF
NA | TRBJ2-7 | TRBV2 | NA | TGTGCCAGCAGTGAGATATCGGCAGGGAACTACGAGCAGTACTTC | CASSEISAGNYEQYF
NA | TRBJ2-1 | TRBV19 | NA | TGTGCCAGTAGTTCCGGCGTCCGCTACAATGAGCAGTTCTTC | CASSSGVRYNEQFF
NA | TRBJ1-2 | TRBV29-1 | NA | TGCAGCGTTTGGGGCGGGGCAGGGACGAGCTATGGCTACACCTTC | CSVWGGAGTSYGYTF
NA | TRBJ2-1 | TRBV15 | NA | TGTGCCACCAGCAGAGATAGGACGGGAGATGTGAATTCGTTATTC | CATSRDRTGDVNSLF
NA | TRBJ2-3 | TRBV2 | many | TGTGCCAGCAGTGAAGGAGGGCCAGATACGCAGTATTTT | CASSEGGPDTQYF
TRBD2 | TRBJ2-7 | TRBV5-1 | once | TGCGCCAGCAGCCCGGGACTAGCGGGGGGTCCCTACGAGCAGTACTTC | CASSPGLAGGPYEQYF
TRBD1 | TRBJ2-7 | TRBV2 | NA | TGTGCCAGCACCGGGACAGGGAGGTCCTACGAGCAGTACTTC | CASTGTGRSYEQYF
NA | TRBJ1-3 | TRBV11-3 | NA | TGTGCCAGCAGCTTAGAGGTGAACACCATATATTTT | CASSLEVNTIYF
TRBD2 | TRBJ2-3 | TRBV25-1 | NA | TGTGCCAGCACAGGGCTCGCGGGAGCCTCCGCTACAGATACGCAGTATTTT | CASTGLAGASATDTQYF
NA | TRBJ2-7 | TRBV7-8 | NA | TGTGCCAGCAGTGAAGCACCAGGGATCGAGCAGTACTTC | CASSEAPGIEQYF
NA | TRBJ2-1 | TRBV7-6 | NA | TGTGCCAGCAGCTTAGTACGCACGGACGATGCCTACAATGAGCAGTTCTTC | CASSLVRTDDAYNEQFF
NA | TRBJ2-2 | TRBV15 | NA | TGTGCCACCAGCACGGGCAGGGAAACCGGGGAGCTGTTTTTT | CATSTGRETGELFF
NA | TRBJ1-1 | TRBV10-3 | NA | TGTGCCATCAGTGCAAAGGAGCCGAACACTGAAGCTTTCTTT | CAISAKEPNTEAFF
TRBD1 | TRBJ2-3 | TRBV5-1 | many | TGCGCCAGCAGCTTGGCCCGGACAGGGGACTACACAGATACGCAGTATTTT | CASSLARTGDYTDTQYF